These T cell receptor beta chains were read from a single sample in a study of glioma-infiltrating T cells. TCRdb re-analysed the multiplex PCR reads in MiXCR, keeping a single row per CDR3 protein. The data show about 130,000 distinct CDR3 sequences, with roughly 23% seen just once and 12% to 15% held by the top ten. The sequencing input was glioma tissue, nonneoplastic brain tissue, or PBMCs (not recorded which). The receptors shown here come from a human donor with low-grade glioma or glioblastoma, undergoing nonglioma brain surgery, or in good health (not recorded which). The CDR3 runs from the conserved cysteine through the conserved F or W. Only part of the rows carry a size: once, few, many, or a class if the clone is expanded.

clone_size,j_call,v_call,cdr3_aa
many,TRBJ2-1,TRBV4-1,CASSQGRGGSYNEQLF
few,TRBJ2-7,TRBV19,CASQASGSYEQYF
few,TRBJ1-5,TRBV12-3/TRBV12-4,CASTQGGNQPQHF
-,TRBJ2-7,TRBV3-1,CASSQALAAPYEQYF
many,TRBJ2-7,TRBV7-9,CASTSRDNSYEQYF
many,TRBJ1-5,TRBV6-1,CASSGLADSNQPQHF
many,TRBJ2-1,TRBV29-1,CSVRDIADEQFF
few,TRBJ2-7,TRBV7-9,CASRTGTGITYEQYF
many,TRBJ2-7,TRBV20-1,CSARADQSYEQYF
many,TRBJ2-1,TRBV20-1,CSARADLTSVGGEQFF
-,TRBJ2-1,TRBV29-1,CSANRGHHEQFF
many,TRBJ2-3,TRBV6-6,CASSYRNDRPPSTDTQYF
-,TRBJ2-1,TRBV29-1,CRARLEREQFF
many,TRBJ2-7,TRBV6-6,CASSYSLGVYEQYF
many,TRBJ2-7,TRBV27,CASSLFGSPPYEQYF
few,TRBJ1-6,TRBV2,CASSQQGSYNSPLHF
-,TRBJ2-7,TRBV5-1,CASSLAGRGYEQYF
many,TRBJ2-7,TRBV29-1,CSVQSNYEQYF
many,TRBJ2-3,TRBV19,CASRGGTDTQYF
many,TRBJ2-1,TRBV27,CASSLSYPSRYNEQFF
-,TRBJ2-5,TRBV19,CASSIRERETQYF
many,TRBJ1-1,TRBV7-8,CASRSGTGGTEAFF
many,TRBJ2-5,TRBV20-1,CSAPRTTPAETQYF
-,TRBJ2-7,TRBV3-1,CASSQVLGGEQYF
many,TRBJ2-3,TRBV4-3,CASSQLGTTTDTQYF
many,TRBJ2-7,TRBV20-1,CSARDLSGIREQYF
many,TRBJ2-3,TRBV7-2,CASSSGLAGVVTDTQYF
many,TRBJ2-5,TRBV10-3,CASGGDQETQYF
few,TRBJ2-3,TRBV12-3/TRBV12-4,CASRAVKTDTQYF
many,TRBJ2-3,TRBV5-1,CASSPATRRQEFTDTQYF
many,TRBJ2-7,TRBV7-9,CASSSGQTGIEQYF
many,TRBJ2-7,TRBV7-6,CASSPRDNFYEQYF
many,TRBJ2-1,TRBV7-2,CASSPSGGEYNEQFF
-,TRBJ2-5,TRBV28,CASTSRLRQGTQYF
many,TRBJ2-7,TRBV20-1,CSARAILAGAGEQYF
-,TRBJ2-2,TRBV7-2,CARSLRQGAGTGELFF
many,TRBJ1-2,TRBV6-1,CASRRDSWSYTF
-,TRBJ1-3,TRBV29-1,CSYSQGSAATGNTIYF
many,TRBJ1-2,TRBV11-2,CASSFSQRDGYTF
many,TRBJ2-1,TRBV6-1,CASSVGPGTSGHNEQFF
few,TRBJ1-3,TRBV5-1,CASSLGDRDGNTIYF
many,TRBJ2-5,TRBV7-9,CASSWDKETQYF
many,TRBJ2-7,TRBV7-2,CASSSLLGIEQYF
many,TRBJ1-4,TRBV12-3/TRBV12-4,CASSSYEKLFF
many,TRBJ1-3,TRBV20-1,CSARGVAGNTIYF
many,TRBJ2-7,TRBV27,CASSPGQGGSYEQYF
many,TRBJ2-1,TRBV6-1,CAIQGAHNEQFF
many,TRBJ1-1,TRBV27,CASRWDRDYTEAFF
many,TRBJ1-2,TRBV20-1,CSASTGGASGYTF
few,TRBJ1-5,TRBV3-1,CASSLGRNQPQHF
-,TRBJ2-7,TRBV4-2,CASSQDSPGLAGYEQYF
-,TRBJ2-3,TRBV19,CSSSDRLLSHTQYF
-,TRBJ2-3,TRBV4-1,CASRYAGTSGPDTQYF
-,TRBJ2-3,TRBV20-1,CSARYAGGNTQYF
few,TRBJ2-7,TRBV12-3/TRBV12-4,CASSPGLDEQYF
many,TRBJ1-4,TRBV20-1,CSAPGLNEKLFF
-,TRBJ2-1,TRBV11-3,CASSREGLLSYNEQFF
many,TRBJ2-1,TRBV7-9,CASSLGFHGRSYNEQFF
-,TRBJ2-5,TRBV3-1,CASSQDASGRPTVQETQYF
few,TRBJ2-7,TRBV30,CACSGTSGKSVYEQYF